These 31 T cell receptor beta chains were sequenced from one sample in a study of T cell repertoires in cytomegalovirus infection. One entry per CDR3 protein results from TCRdb running MiXCR on the reads. The sample records 150,000 to 200,000 distinct CDR3 sequences, about a tenth being singletons. Source material: PBMCs. These receptors were obtained from a human donor in good health (CMV status not recorded). Some clones in this sample may be carry-over from other donors' samples.

This clonotype was observed a few times. The V and J genes are TRBV20-1 and TRBJ2-2, with 16 bases lining up with TRBD2. In germline, CDR1 is DFQATT, CDR2 SNEGSKA (reference sequence). J was trimmed by 5 bases and V by 6 bases; bases with no gene match: 18. The CDR3 contains 20 residues. DNA of the CDR3: TGCAGTGCCAGGGGGGGACCGGGACTAGCGGGGGGGCCTTCAACCGGGGAGCTGTTTTTT. Residues: CSARGGPGLAGGPSTGELFF.

This clonotype was recorded many times. The chain carries TRBV4-3 and TRBJ2-4; TRBD2 matches at 10 bases. CDR1 and CDR2 from the germline V gene are LGHNA and YSLEER. V lost 0 bases and J lost 4; bases outside the gene matches: 15. This CDR3 contains 20 residues. The CDR3 DNA follows: TGCGCCAGCAGCCAAGAGAGCTCACTAGCGGGAATCAAACAGAAAAACATTCAGTACTTC. It translates to CASSQESSLAGIKQKNIQYF.

This clonotype has a count of ten or more. CDR3 sequence (DNA): TGTGCCAGCAGCTCCTTACCCACTGAAGCTTTCTTT. Its protein product is CASSSLPTEAFF. The chain has TRBV7-2 and TRBJ1-1; D ambiguous. The length of the CDR3 is 12 residues. The germline gives CDR1 SGHTA, CDR2 FQGNSA. Deletions cut 4 bases from V and 4 bases from J, with 7 bases between.

In its sample, this clonotype was seen a few times. The chain carries TRBV12-3 or TRBV12-4 and TRBJ2-5, with a tentative D call TRBD2 (6 bases). The CDR3 has 19 amino acids. V shed 4 bases and J shed 4 bases, with 28 bases lying between them. CDR3 sequence reads: CASSSQIGGGPTGGETQYF. CDR3 sequence (DNA): TGTGCCAGCAGTTCCCAGATTGGGGGAGGTCCCACCGGCGGAGAGACCCAGTACTTC.

This clonotype was found many times. V is TRBV7-6 and J is TRBJ1-1; D unclear. Trimming shortened V by 2 bases and J by 1 base, and 11 bases separated the two germline ends. The germline V gene has CDR1 SGHVS and CDR2 FNYEAQ. The CDR3 has 15 residues. CDR3 residues: CASSLTGLRNTEAFF. The DNA of the CDR3 is TGTGCCAGCAGCTTAACTGGTCTTAGGAACACTGAAGCTTTCTTT.

The V call is TRBV28, the J call TRBJ2-5; 7 bases fit TRBD1. Germline V gives CDR1 MDHEN, CDR2 SYDVKM. The CDR3 runs to 15 residues. Unmatched junction bases numbered 10, after V lost 2 bases and J lost 7 bases. The CDR3 is CASSLRGQILGTQYF. Written as DNA, the CDR3 is TGTGCCAGCAGTTTAAGGGGACAGATATTAGGGACCCAGTACTTC.

V and J are TRBV5-1 and TRBJ1-2; tentatively, D is TRBD1 (6 bases). There are 16 residues in the CDR3. Trimming removed 4 bases from V and 4 bases from J, with 20 bases in between. Germline loops: CDR1 SGHRS, CDR2 YFSETQ. This chain's CDR3 is CASSPEPIQGFYGYTF. The CDR3 nucleotides read TGCGCCAGCAGCCCGGAACCAATACAGGGTTTCTATGGCTACACCTTC. Together with reference TRBV5-1 and TRBJ1-2, the CDR3 gives the full variable domain: KAGVTQTPRYLIKTRGQQVTLSCSPISGHRSVSWYQQTPGQGLQFLFEYFSETQRNKGNFPGRFSGRQFSNSRSEMNVSTLELGDSALYLCASSPEPIQGFYGYTFGSGTRLTVV.

This clonotype was recorded many times. This rearrangement joins TRBV4-1 to TRBJ2-2; D gene uncertain. Germline values: CDR1 MGHRA, CDR2 YSYEKL. V lost 6 bases and J lost 6, with 8 bases in between. The CDR3 has 12 residues. CDR3 region: CASSLLSGELFF. CDR3 DNA: TGCGCCAGCAGTCTACTCTCCGGGGAGCTGTTTTTT.

This clonotype was detected many times. The rearrangement joins TRBV7-6 to TRBJ1-2; D ambiguous. The CDR3 loop spans 14 amino acids. Germline values: CDR1 SGHVS, CDR2 FNYEAQ. Trimming pared 4 bases from V and 5 bases from J, leaving 14 bases between. The CDR3 loop reads CASSYHGGAYGYTF. CDR3 sequence (DNA): TGTGCCAGCAGCTACCACGGAGGAGCGTATGGCTACACCTTC.

This clonotype was picked up many times. V usage is TRBV7-2 and J usage is TRBJ2-5, with D possibly called TRBD1 or TRBD2 (5 bases each). CDR3 length: 13 amino acids. Per germline, CDR1 SGHTA and CDR2 FQGNSA. V was pared by 3 bases and J by 3 bases, with 8 bases between. The CDR3, as DNA: TGTGCCAGCAGCTTGGGGACCGAAGAGACCCAGTACTTC. Translating gives CASSLGTEETQYF.

The chain has TRBV11-3 and TRBJ2-6; 8 nucleotides align to TRBD1. Germline V lookup: CDR1 SGHNT, CDR2 YENEEA. CDR3 length: 18 amino acids. V shed 5 bases, J shed 0 bases, and the junction held 9 bases outside the gene matches. This chain's CDR3 is CASSPSGTGYSGANVLTF. The CDR3 coding sequence is TGTGCCAGCAGCCCATCCGGGACAGGTTACTCTGGGGCCAACGTCCTGACTTTC.

This chain connects TRBV5-4 to TRBJ1-4; 7 nucleotides agree with TRBD1. Germline lookup yields CDR1 SGHNT and CDR2 YYREEE (reference sequence). This CDR3 contains 15 residues. V was clipped by 2 bases and J by 4 bases; unmatched bases: 5. In DNA form, the CDR3 reads TGTGCCAGCAGCTTACCGGGACAGAATAATGAAAAACTGTTTTTT. Its translation is CASSLPGQNNEKLFF. Using reference TRBV5-4 and TRBJ1-4 for the parts outside the CDR3, the full variable domain is ETGVTQSPTHLIKTRGQQVTLRCSSQSGHNTVSWYQQALGQGPQFIFQYYREEENGRGNFPPRFSGLQFPNYSSELNVNALELDDSALYLCASSLPGQNNEKLFFGSGTQLSVL.

This clonotype was seen repeatedly, ten times or more. The rearrangement joins TRBV7-2 to TRBJ1-2; D perhaps matches TRBD1 (5 bases). Looked up from germline, CDR1 is SGHTA and CDR2 is FQGNSA. The CDR3 runs 19 residues. Trimming took off 1 base at V and 4 bases at J, with 25 bases between the two ends. The CDR3 loop is CASSLVSQGYSLDSYGYTF. CDR3 DNA: TGTGCCAGCAGCTTAGTATCCCAGGGTTACAGTTTGGACTCCTATGGCTACACCTTC.

This clonotype turned up a few times. The rearrangement uses TRBV7-6 and TRBJ1-1; D is unclear. There are 14 residues in the CDR3. The V end was cut by 5 bases, the J end by 3 bases, with 13 bases between. Germline values: CDR1 SGHVS, CDR2 FNYEAQ. CDR3 protein: CASSPTLGDTEAFF. CDR3 DNA sequence: TGTGCCAGCAGCCCGACCCTCGGGGACACTGAAGCTTTCTTT.

This clonotype was counted at least ten times. The chain has TRBV11-2 and TRBJ1-6; D gene unclear. CDR1 and CDR2 (germline): SGHAT, FQNNGV. The CDR3 has 15 residues. The ends were cut back, 2 bases at V and 7 bases at J, with 12 bases in the middle. As DNA, the CDR3 is TGTGCCAGCAGCTTAAGGACCTCGAAGAATTCACCCCTCCACTTT. This translates into CASSLRTSKNSPLHF.

The chain couples TRBV29-1 to TRBJ2-7; D could derive from TRBD1 or TRBD2 (6 bases each). V was cut by 4 bases and J by 2 bases, with 18 bases left in between. This CDR3 region has 15 residues. Per the germline V gene, CDR1 is SQVTM and CDR2 is ANQGSEA. This chain's CDR3 is CSVAGGRDTTYEQYF. CDR3 DNA: TGCAGCGTTGCCGGGGGTAGGGACACCACCTACGAGCAGTACTTC.

The table lists this clonotype with many counts. An end of the junction differs from the germline gene, which may be a read error. The chain uses TRBV7-7 and TRBJ2-5; D possibly uses TRBD1 or TRBD2 (5 bases each). Germline lookup yields CDR1 SSHAT and CDR2 FNYEAQ (reference sequence). The CDR3 has 14 residues. This chain's CDR3 is CASSLVPGTETQYF. CDR3 bases: TGTGCTAGCAGCTTAGTGCCGGGGACAGAGACCCAGTACTTC.

This clonotype was detected only once. A clone one base away is much larger, so this may be a read error. This sequence joins TRBV7-2 and TRBJ2-1; 10 positions agree with TRBD1. Trimming removed 5 bases from V and 7 bases from J; junction bases left unmatched: 14. Germline CDR1 and CDR2: SGHTA and FQGNSA. The CDR3 runs 17 residues. CDR3 residues: CASSPRTGGNQGNEQFF. CDR3 bases: TGTGCCAGCAGCCCCCGGACAGGGGGTAATCAGGGGAATGAGCAGTTCTTC.

This clonotype was observed at least ten times. V is TRBV7-2 and J is TRBJ2-7; tentatively, D is TRBD2 (6 bases). Germline lookup yields CDR1 SGHTA and CDR2 FQGNSA. With 5 bases removed from V and 3 bases from J, the gap between germline ends came to 14 bases. The CDR3 runs to 14 residues. CDR3 in amino acids: CASSVERGNYEQYF. The DNA for the CDR3 is TGTGCCAGCAGCGTCGAACGGGGGAACTACGAGCAGTACTTC.

This clonotype was counted ten times or more. V gene TRBV6-1 combines with J gene TRBJ2-4; D uncertain. The germline gives CDR1 MNHNS, CDR2 SASEGT. The germline V and J ends were trimmed by 1 base and 0 bases, with 10 bases remaining between them. This CDR3 is built from 16 residues. CDR3 in amino acids: CASSEDIPIAKNIQYF. In DNA form, the CDR3 reads TGTGCCAGCAGTGAAGACATTCCCATAGCCAAAAACATTCAGTACTTC.

In its sample, this clonotype was seen many times. J is TRBJ2-1 and V is TRBV11-2; D is tentatively TRBD1 or TRBD2 (6 bases each). V was shortened by 5 bases and J by 16 bases, with 15 bases between the two germline ends. The CDR3 consists of 11 residues. Germline V gives CDR1 SGHAT, CDR2 FQNNGV. The CDR3 region has the DNA TGTGCCAGCAGCGAGGGGGGCAGTTATTTCTTC. Translation gives CASSEGGSYFF. Full variable domain (missing parts from reference TRBV11-2 and TRBJ2-1): EAGVAQSPRYKIIEKRQSVAFWCNPISGHATLYWYQQILGQGPKLLIQFQNNGVVDDSQLPKDRFSAERLKGVDSTLKIQPAKLEDSAVYLCASSEGGSYFFGPGTRLTVL.

This chain connects TRBV29-1 to TRBJ2-2, with 10 bases lining up with TRBD1. After removal of 6 bases from V and 7 bases from J, the junction contained 8 bases not matched to a gene. Germline V lookup: CDR1 SQVTM, CDR2 ANQGSEA. This CDR3 spans 14 amino acids. The DNA of the CDR3 is TGCAGCGTAGGGACAGGGGCCAGCAACGGGGAGCTGTTTTTT. This encodes CSVGTGASNGELFF.

The CDR3 nucleotides read TGTGCCAGCAGTTTAACAGGGAATCTAGCGGTAGCCAAAAACATTCAGTACTTC. The encoded protein is CASSLTGNLAVAKNIQYF. This chain links TRBV28 with TRBJ2-4; maybe TRBD2 (7 bases). V lost 2 bases, J lost 0 bases, and 17 bases lay in between. The germline gives CDR1 MDHEN, CDR2 SYDVKM. This CDR3 has 18 residues.

This clonotype was picked up many times. This sequence joins TRBV7-2 and TRBJ2-1; D is ambiguous. Germline V gives CDR1 SGHTA, CDR2 FQGNSA. V shed 5 bases and J shed 9 bases, with 8 bases lying between them. The CDR3 consists of 11 residues. CDR3 sequence (DNA): TGTGCCAGCAGCCCGCTCGGTGAGCAGTTCTTC. As protein: CASSPLGEQFF.

The gene calls are TRBV11-3 and TRBJ2-2; either TRBD1 or TRBD2 may fit D (6 bases each). Trimming stripped 1 base from V and 6 bases from J, with 15 bases between. The germline CDR1 and CDR2 sequences are SGHNT and YENEEA. The CDR3 totals 16 residues. The CDR3 coding sequence is TGTGCCAGCAGCTTAGGATTCCAAAGGGGGGCCGGGGAGCTGTTTTTT. Its protein product is CASSLGFQRGAGELFF. Looking up the rest from reference TRBV11-3 and TRBJ2-2 gives the full variable domain: EAGVVQSPRYKIIEKKQPVAFWCNPISGHNTLYWYLQNLGQGPELLIRYENEEAVDDSQLPKDRFSAERLKGVDSTLKIQPAELGDSAVYLCASSLGFQRGAGELFFGEGSRLTVL.

This clonotype was recorded many times. The chain links TRBV7-2 to TRBJ2-5; 8 bases are a match to TRBD1. J gave up 1 base and V 3 bases, and 4 bases lay outside the gene matches. Germline loops: CDR1 SGHTA, CDR2 FQGNSA. The CDR3 totals 15 residues. CDR3 residues: CASSLGRGPQETQYF. Written as DNA, the CDR3 is TGTGCCAGCAGCTTGGGCAGGGGGCCCCAAGAGACCCAGTACTTC.

This clonotype was observed many times. V gene TRBV11-2 combines with J gene TRBJ2-2, with 10 bases lining up with TRBD2. There are 14 residues in the CDR3. CDR1 SGHAT and CDR2 FQNNGV come from the germline V gene. V lost 11 bases and J lost 5; bases outside the gene matches: 8. CDR3 coding DNA: TGTGCCGTTCCCAGCGGGAGGGGAACCGGGGAGCTGTTTTTT. It encodes CAVPSGRGTGELFF.

This clonotype was recorded at least ten times. J is TRBJ1-2 and V is TRBV15; perhaps TRBD1 as D (6 bases). Germline assignment: CDR1 LNHNV and CDR2 YYDKDF (reference sequence). Trimming took 7 bases from V and 3 from J, leaving 9 bases between them. This CDR3 comprises 12 residues. CDR3 region: CATKGGDYGYTF. In DNA, the CDR3 is TGTGCCACCAAAGGGGGTGACTATGGCTACACCTTC.

This clonotype appeared many times. The chain is built from TRBV5-5 and TRBJ2-5, with TRBD1 matching over 8 bases. The germline gives CDR1 SGHKS, CDR2 YYEKEE (reference sequence). The CDR3 spans 14 residues. V shed 1 base, J shed 5 bases, and the junction held 4 bases outside the gene matches. CDR3 coding DNA: TGTGCCAGCAGCTTGCCAGGGGGCAGGGAGACCCAGTACTTC. Residues: CASSLPGGRETQYF.

This clonotype was observed at least ten times. The gene calls are TRBV6-6 and TRBJ1-1, with a possible D match to TRBD1 (5 bases). V lost 5 bases to trimming and J lost 4 bases, with 14 bases between them. Germline V gene sequence: CDR1 MNHNY, CDR2 SVGAGI (reference sequence). This CDR3 region has 14 residues. The CDR3 DNA reads TGTGCCAGCAGTCGGGACGGCGGGAGCACTGAAGCTTTCTTT. Encoded protein: CASSRDGGSTEAFF.

This clonotype was seen only a few times. The chain joins TRBV5-6 to TRBJ1-6; possible D gene TRBD1, 5 bases. The CDR3 has 18 amino acids. Per germline, CDR1 SGHDT and CDR2 YYEEEE. Deletions cut 1 base from V and 0 bases from J, with 14 bases between. The CDR3 DNA is TGTGCCAGCAGCTTGACTAAGGGGCCCAGCTCCTATAATTCACCCCTCCACTTT. This sequence encodes CASSLTKGPSSYNSPLHF.